This T cell receptor (beta chain) is from a study of cytomegalovirus exposure and HLA in healthy donors. TCRdb's copy holds only in-frame clones and misses some; the assay was immunoSEQ multiplex PCR. Among some 270,000 clones listed, 80% to 90% were seen once. Separate from the approximately 670-subject first cohort, the approximately 120-subject validation cohort was the one that the donors belonged to. Regarding this clone: Its specificity is not known.

V gave up 7 bases and J gave up 4 bases, with 16 bases separating them. CDR3 length: 14 residues. Germline V gene lookup returns CDR1 MNHNS and CDR2 SASEGT. Study-level points and caveats: TCR clusters originating in the first cohort tended to co-occur in the 110 or so validation repertoires, according to a later analysis. The investigators catalogued 150 to 200 TCR beta chains as cytomegalovirus-associated.

The material sequenced was PBMCs. The sequence derives from a woman younger than 35 in good health and CMV-seronegative. The chain recombines TRBV6-1 with TRBJ1-2; the D is unclear. CDR3 sequence: CASTLPQNPYGYTF. In DNA form, the CDR3 reads TGTGCCAGCACCCTCCCACAGAACCCCTATGGCTACACCTTC.